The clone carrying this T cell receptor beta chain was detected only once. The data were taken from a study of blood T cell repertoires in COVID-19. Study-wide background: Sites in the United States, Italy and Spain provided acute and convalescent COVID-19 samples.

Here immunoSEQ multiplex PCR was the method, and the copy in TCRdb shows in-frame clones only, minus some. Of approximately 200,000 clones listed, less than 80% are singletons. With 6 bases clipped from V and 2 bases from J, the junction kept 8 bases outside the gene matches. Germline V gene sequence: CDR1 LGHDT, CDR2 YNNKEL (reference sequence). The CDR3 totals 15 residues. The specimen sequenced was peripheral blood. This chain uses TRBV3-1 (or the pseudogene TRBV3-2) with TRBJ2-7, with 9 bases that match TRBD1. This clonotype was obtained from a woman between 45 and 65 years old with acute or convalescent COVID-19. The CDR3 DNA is TGTGCCAGCAGTCCATTGGGACAGGGCCCCTACGAGCAGTACTTC. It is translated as CASSPLGQGPYEQYF.